This T cell receptor beta chain is from a study of cytomegalovirus exposure and HLA in healthy donors. The study's findings and limits: In a later analysis, V- and J-gene trimming of beta chains associated with a DCLRE1C missense variant, replicated independently.

About this clone: Its antigen remains unknown.

PCR was performed using 60 Vbeta and 13 Jbeta primers. Clones were read by immunoSEQ multiplex PCR, and TCRdb kept only the in-frame ones, dropping some. The table includes some 150,000 clones, roughly 80% detected once. Sequencing was performed on PBMCs. The source is a woman in her 40s in good health and CMV-seropositive.

The CDR3 DNA is TGTGCCAGCAGCCCCTCCGGCGGACTAGCGGGAGTCAATGAGCAGTTCTTC. Its protein product is CASSPSGGLAGVNEQFF. The V and J genes are TRBV4-2 and TRBJ2-1; 13 bases match TRBD2. The CDR3 length is 17 residues. The V segment lost 4 bases and the J segment 6 bases; nucleotides outside the gene matches: 9. Germline CDR1 is LGHNA and CDR2 is YNFKEQ.